These T cell receptor beta chains were read from a single sample in a study of blood T cell repertoires in COVID-19. Repertoires were generated with immunoSEQ multiplex PCR, while TCRdb's copy carries only in-frame clones and drops some. Seen here are around 190,000 clones, just under 80% observed once, and the top ten hold 6.5%. The source material was peripheral blood. The origin of the receptors is a man between 65 and 85 years old with active or convalescent COVID-19. Both conserved end residues are part of each CDR3. Fields, in order: V gene, CDR3 length, D gene, clone size, J gene, CDR3 DNA, CDR3 protein. The D gene is left open where the match is weak. Clone size appears in some rows only: once, few, many, or a class for an expanded clone.

V: TRBV6-2/TRBV6-3
length: 18
D: NA
size: few
J: TRBJ1-4
DNA: TGTGCCAGCAGCCCTACGCCGGGACAAGGAAAGACTAATGAAAAACTGTTTTTT
CDR3: CASSPTPGQGKTNEKLFF

V: TRBV18
length: 17
D: TRBD1
size: NA
J: TRBJ2-6
DNA: TGTGCCAGCTCACTCGGGACAGCGAGCTCTGGGGCCAACGTCCTGACTTTC
CDR3: CASSLGTASSGANVLTF

V: TRBV5-1
length: 14
D: NA
size: NA
J: TRBJ2-2
DNA: TGCGCCAGCAGGGGCAGGGAGGCCACCGGGGAGCTGTTTTTT
CDR3: CASRGREATGELFF

V: TRBV30
length: 15
D: NA
size: NA
J: TRBJ2-3
DNA: TGTGCCTGGACCTTTAGTGGGGGGGCAGCAGATACGCAGTATTTT
CDR3: CAWTFSGGAADTQYF

V: TRBV5-6
length: 15
D: NA
size: NA
J: TRBJ1-1
DNA: TGTGCCAGCAGCTTGGGGGGACTAGGGCCCACTGAAGCTTTCTTT
CDR3: CASSLGGLGPTEAFF

V: TRBV11-2
length: 14
D: TRBD1
size: NA
J: TRBJ2-7
DNA: TGTGCCAGCAGCCCCCGACAGGGACCGTCCGAGCAGTACTTC
CDR3: CASSPRQGPSEQYF

V: TRBV5-4
length: 17
D: TRBD2
size: many
J: TRBJ2-5
DNA: TGTGCCAGCAGCTTGGGGGGACTAGCGGGAGCGGGCGAGACCCAGTACTTC
CDR3: CASSLGGLAGAGETQYF

V: TRBV18
length: 16
D: NA
size: few
J: TRBJ1-1
DNA: TGTGCCAGCTCACCACCATCCGTCCCGGGAGGCACTGAAGCTTTCTTT
CDR3: CASSPPSVPGGTEAFF

V: TRBV7-8
length: 15
D: TRBD1
size: NA
J: TRBJ2-3
DNA: TGTGCCAGCAGCGATAGGGGGCTGTTAGTGGATACGCAGTATTTT
CDR3: CASSDRGLLVDTQYF

V: TRBV6-5
length: 14
D: TRBD1
size: NA
J: TRBJ1-2
DNA: TGTGCCAGCAGACCACAGGGGGCGGGCACGGGCTACACCTTC
CDR3: CASRPQGAGTGYTF

V: TRBV5-1
length: 15
D: NA
size: NA
J: TRBJ2-1
DNA: TGCGCCAGCAGCCCCTTGGCTAGCACCTACAATGAGCAGTTCTTC
CDR3: CASSPLASTYNEQFF

V: TRBV23-1
length: 20
D: NA
size: NA
J: TRBJ1-1
DNA: TGCGCCAGCAGTCAAGCCCCGGACAGCCGGATCTTTGGAATGAACACTGAAGCTTTCTTT
CDR3: CASSQAPDSRIFGMNTEAFF

V: TRBV15
length: 15
D: NA
size: NA
J: TRBJ1-4
DNA: TGTGCCACCAGCAATCCGACAGTGCTTAGGGAAAAACTGTTTTTT
CDR3: CATSNPTVLREKLFF

V: TRBV6-6
length: 14
D: NA
size: NA
J: TRBJ2-7
DNA: TGTGCCAGCCTTTCTGAGCGAGGGCCCTACGAGCAGTACTTC
CDR3: CASLSERGPYEQYF

V: TRBV6-5
length: 14
D: NA
size: NA
J: TRBJ1-2
DNA: TGTGCCAGCAGTTACTTACCGACAGACTATGGCTACACCTTC
CDR3: CASSYLPTDYGYTF

V: TRBV30
length: 14
D: NA
size: NA
J: TRBJ2-4
DNA: TGTGCCTGGAGTCCTGACTTAGCCAAAAACATTCAGTACTTC
CDR3: CAWSPDLAKNIQYF

V: TRBV6-1
length: 14
D: TRBD1
size: NA
J: TRBJ1-5
DNA: TGTGCCAGCAGAGAAGGGACAGCAAATCAGCCCCAGCATTTT
CDR3: CASREGTANQPQHF

V: TRBV7-2
length: 15
D: TRBD1
size: NA
J: TRBJ1-1
DNA: TGTGCCAGCAGCTCAGAGGACAGGGGATGGACTGAAGCTTTCTTT
CDR3: CASSSEDRGWTEAFF

V: TRBV23-1
length: 14
D: NA
size: once
J: TRBJ2-5
DNA: TGCGCCAGTGCACTGGGGCCTTCCAAAGAGACCCAGTACTTC
CDR3: CASALGPSKETQYF

V: TRBV5-1
length: 13
D: TRBD2
size: many
J: TRBJ2-7
DNA: TGCGCCAGCACCCAGGGACTATCAGGCGAGCAGTACTTC
CDR3: CASTQGLSGEQYF

V: TRBV7-2
length: 18
D: TRBD2
size: once
J: TRBJ2-1
DNA: TGTGCCAGCAGCCCCAGAGGACTAGCGGGAGATCGCTACAATGAGCAGTTCTTC
CDR3: CASSPRGLAGDRYNEQFF

V: TRBV7-8
length: 14
D: NA
size: NA
J: TRBJ2-2
DNA: TGTGCCAGCAGCTTAAATACGAACACCGGGGAGCTGTTTTTT
CDR3: CASSLNTNTGELFF

V: TRBV4-2
length: 13
D: NA
size: NA
J: TRBJ2-5
DNA: TGTGCCAGCAGCCAAGTTTCCGAAGAGACCCAGTACTTC
CDR3: CASSQVSEETQYF

V: TRBV19
length: 16
D: NA
size: NA
J: TRBJ2-3
DNA: TGTGCCAGTAGTGGGGGGGCTAGGATTGGCACAGATACGCAGTATTTT
CDR3: CASSGGARIGTDTQYF

V: TRBV2
length: 18
D: TRBD2
size: NA
J: TRBJ2-1
DNA: TGTGCCAGCAAGGGGACTAGCGGGAGGGGAGTCGCCTACAATGAGCAGTTCTTC
CDR3: CASKGTSGRGVAYNEQFF

V: TRBV24-1
length: 13
D: NA
size: NA
J: TRBJ2-3
DNA: TGTGCCACCAGTGACGCCGGTTCAGATACGCAGTATTTT
CDR3: CATSDAGSDTQYF

V: TRBV25-1
length: 11
D: NA
size: NA
J: TRBJ2-1
DNA: TGTGCCAGCTCCCCTAGCGTTACGCAGTTCTTC
CDR3: CASSPSVTQFF

V: TRBV19
length: 14
D: NA
size: NA
J: TRBJ2-7
DNA: TGTGCCAGTAGTATAGATGACTGGTCTAACGAGCAGTACTTC
CDR3: CASSIDDWSNEQYF

V: TRBV4-1
length: 18
D: NA
size: NA
J: TRBJ1-1
DNA: TGCGCCAGCAGCCAAGATAGGGTGGGGGACACCTGGAGCACTGAAGCTTTCTTT
CDR3: CASSQDRVGDTWSTEAFF

V: TRBV18
length: 12
D: NA
size: once
J: TRBJ2-5
DNA: TGTGCCAGCCGTCAACAGGGAGAGACCCAGTACTTC
CDR3: CASRQQGETQYF

V: TRBV19
length: 14
D: NA
size: NA
J: TRBJ2-1
DNA: TGTGCCAGTAGTACCCTAGGAGCGTACAATGAGCAGTTCTTC
CDR3: CASSTLGAYNEQFF

V: TRBV7-9
length: 16
D: TRBD1
size: NA
J: TRBJ2-7
DNA: TGTGCCAGCAGCAAACAGGGGTCGGACGGAGCCTACGAGCAGTACTTC
CDR3: CASSKQGSDGAYEQYF

V: TRBV3-1/TRBV3-2
length: 13
D: NA
size: NA
J: TRBJ2-2
DNA: TGTGCCAGCAGCCAAGTGAGCCCCGGGGAGCTGTTTTTT
CDR3: CASSQVSPGELFF

V: TRBV4-1
length: 14
D: TRBD1
size: few
J: TRBJ1-2
DNA: TGCGCCAGCAGCCAGGGACAGGCTAACTATGGCTACACCTTC
CDR3: CASSQGQANYGYTF

V: TRBV7-2
length: 15
D: NA
size: NA
J: TRBJ2-7
DNA: TGTGCCAGCAGCCGCGACCGATACGGGACCTACGAGCAGTACTTC
CDR3: CASSRDRYGTYEQYF

V: TRBV5-4
length: 18
D: TRBD1
size: NA
J: TRBJ2-7
DNA: TGTGCCAGCAGCTTGGATAGCACCCGGGACAGGGGGATCGGCGAGCAGTACTTC
CDR3: CASSLDSTRDRGIGEQYF

V: TRBV29-1
length: 15
D: TRBD1
size: NA
J: TRBJ2-2
DNA: TGCAGCGTTGAAGACCGGGACAGGTACACCGGGGAGCTGTTTTTT
CDR3: CSVEDRDRYTGELFF

V: TRBV5-1
length: 16
D: TRBD2
size: NA
J: TRBJ2-5
DNA: TGCGCCAGCAGCACAACTAGCGGGGGGCCCCAAGAGACCCAGTACTTC
CDR3: CASSTTSGGPQETQYF

V: TRBV9
length: 15
D: NA
size: few
J: TRBJ2-1
DNA: TGTGCCAGCACCTTCTCAGTAGGAGGTGCGAATGAGCAGTTCTTC
CDR3: CASTFSVGGANEQFF

V: TRBV5-1
length: 15
D: TRBD1
size: NA
J: TRBJ1-5
DNA: TGCGCCAGCAGCTGGGACAGCCCAAAGAATCAGCCCCAGCATTTT
CDR3: CASSWDSPKNQPQHF

V: TRBV10-3
length: 15
D: NA
size: NA
J: TRBJ1-3
DNA: TGTGCCATCAGTGAGTCGTTGGGGGCAGGAAACACCATATATTTT
CDR3: CAISESLGAGNTIYF

V: TRBV5-4
length: 15
D: NA
size: NA
J: TRBJ2-3
DNA: TGTGCCAGCAGCGGGACGGGACTTATCACAGATACGCAGTATTTT
CDR3: CASSGTGLITDTQYF

V: TRBV3-1/TRBV3-2
length: 16
D: TRBD1
size: NA
J: TRBJ1-6
DNA: TGTGCCAGCAGCCAAGGGTTACAGGGGGCGCGGTCACCCCTCCACTTT
CDR3: CASSQGLQGARSPLHF

V: TRBV5-1
length: 13
D: NA
size: NA
J: TRBJ1-1
DNA: TGCGCCAGCAGCCTATCAAAGAACACTGAAGCTTTCTTT
CDR3: CASSLSKNTEAFF

V: TRBV21-1
length: 20
D: NA
size: NA
J: TRBJ2-6
DNA: TGTGCCAGCATCTCCTACTTTCTAGCGGGGGGTGTCTCTGGGGCCAACGTCCTGACTTTC
CDR3: CASISYFLAGGVSGANVLTF

V: TRBV4-3
length: 16
D: NA
size: NA
J: TRBJ2-1
DNA: TGCGCCAGCAGCCAAGTCGGCGGCAGCATATACAATGAGCAGTTCTTC
CDR3: CASSQVGGSIYNEQFF

V: TRBV27
length: 15
D: NA
size: NA
J: TRBJ1-1
DNA: TGTGCCAGCAGTTACGGTCGGGGTTTGAACACTGAAGCTTTCTTT
CDR3: CASSYGRGLNTEAFF

V: TRBV3-1/TRBV3-2
length: 14
D: NA
size: NA
J: TRBJ1-1
DNA: TGTGCCAGCAGCCACCTGACAGGAGAGACTGAAGCTTTCTTT
CDR3: CASSHLTGETEAFF

V: TRBV7-8
length: 17
D: TRBD2
size: NA
J: TRBJ2-2
DNA: TGTGCCAGCAGCACGACTAGCGGGGGGAGAATTGCCGGGGAGCTGTTTTTT
CDR3: CASSTTSGGRIAGELFF

V: TRBV11-3
length: 13
D: TRBD1
size: NA
J: TRBJ1-1
DNA: TGTGCCAGCAGCGTTATACAGGGGACTGAAGCTTTCTTT
CDR3: CASSVIQGTEAFF

V: TRBV18
length: 11
D: NA
size: NA
J: TRBJ2-5
DNA: TGTGCCAGCAAATCGGGGGAGACCCAGTACTTC
CDR3: CASKSGETQYF

V: TRBV4-1
length: 14
D: NA
size: NA
J: TRBJ2-1
DNA: TGCGCCAGCAGCCAAGGCCCGCTAGGCAATGAGCAGTTCTTC
CDR3: CASSQGPLGNEQFF

V: TRBV7-2
length: 15
D: NA
size: NA
J: TRBJ2-1
DNA: TGTGCCAGCAGCCTCCTCGGGACTTCCTACAATGAGCAGTTCTTC
CDR3: CASSLLGTSYNEQFF

V: TRBV5-4
length: 15
D: NA
size: NA
J: TRBJ2-1
DNA: TGTGCCAGCACCCAAGGTGCCGGGGTTCCGAATGAGCAGTTCTTC
CDR3: CASTQGAGVPNEQFF

V: TRBV19
length: 15
D: TRBD1
size: once
J: TRBJ1-6
DNA: TGTGCCAGTAGTCTGACAGGGGGCAACGATTCACCCCTCCACTTT
CDR3: CASSLTGGNDSPLHF

V: TRBV2
length: 14
D: TRBD2
size: NA
J: TRBJ2-3
DNA: TGTGCCAGCAGTGGACTAGCAATTTCCGATACGCAGTATTTT
CDR3: CASSGLAISDTQYF

V: TRBV20-1
length: 12
D: NA
size: many
J: TRBJ2-7
DNA: TGCAGTGCTAGTCCGGGGATTAACGAGCAGTACTTC
CDR3: CSASPGINEQYF

V: TRBV7-9
length: 14
D: NA
size: NA
J: TRBJ1-6
DNA: TGTGCCAGCAGCTTTTGGACAGATAATTCACCCCTCCACTTT
CDR3: CASSFWTDNSPLHF

V: TRBV19
length: 15
D: NA
size: NA
J: TRBJ1-3
DNA: TGTGCCAGTAGTGCCTTGACAGACTCTGGAAACACCATATATTTT
CDR3: CASSALTDSGNTIYF